The T cell receptor (beta chain) under discussion was sequenced for a study of shared clonotypes between healthy human individuals. Sorted-subset replicate PCRs used 200 ng DNA, some 31,000 T cell genomes. Produced via immunoSEQ multiplex PCR; TCRdb's table is partial and in-frame only. Of about 380,000 clones listed, about 97% were seen once; the top ten hold about 0.32%. Germline V CDR1 and CDR2: PRHDT, FYEKMQ (reference sequence). Trimming took 0 bases from V and 12 from J, leaving 6 bases between them. This CDR3 has 11 residues. The CD8 memory sample joined CD45RO+ cells and CCR7-negative CD45RA+ cells.

The specimen sequenced was memory CD8+ T cells sorted from blood. Subset reported: CD45RO+ cells pooled with CCR7-negative TemRA cells. This clonotype was sampled from a man aged 25 to 45 in good health. The genes are TRBV13 and TRBJ2-1; D gene ambiguous. The CDR3 sequence is CASSLGWGQFF. In DNA form, the CDR3 reads TGTGCCAGCAGCTTAGGCTGGGGGCAGTTCTTC.